These T cell receptor beta chains were read from a single sample in a study of tumor-infiltrating lymphocytes in primary liver carcinoma. Each CDR3 protein is one row after TCRdb ran MiXCR on the multiplex PCR reads. In the table there are approximately 92,000 distinct CDR3 sequences, 65% to 70% of which are singletons. The sequencing input was tumor-adjacent normal liver tissue. The receptors were sampled from a middle-aged man with primary liver carcinoma and hepatitis B virus infection. Each CDR3 is given with its conserved first and last residue. A D gene is named only where the DNA matches it firmly. The size of a clone is reported for some rows only, either as once, few or many, or as a class for expanded clones.

D gene	J gene	clone size	V gene	CDR3 DNA	CDR3 protein
-	TRBJ2-2	-	TRBV30	TGTGCCTGGGGTGGACAAACCCTCACCGGGGAGCTGTTGTTT	CAWGGQTLTGELLF
TRBD2	TRBJ2-3	-	TRBV25-1	TGTGCCAGCAGTGCGACTAGCAGCGGAGATACGCAGTATTTT	CASSATSSGDTQYF
TRBD1	TRBJ2-7	many	TRBV14	TGTGCCAGCAGCCGGACAGGGTACGAGCAGTACTTC	CASSRTGYEQYF
TRBD1	TRBJ1-1	many	TRBV12-3/TRBV12-4	TGTGCCAGCAGGAAGGACAGGAGAATGAACACTGAAGCTTTCTTT	CASRKDRRMNTEAFF
-	TRBJ2-3	few	TRBV30	TGTGCCTGGAACGTGGCCGCCCAAGCAGATACGCAGTATTTT	CAWNVAAQADTQYF
TRBD1	TRBJ2-7	-	TRBV28	TGTGTCAGCAGGCTGGACAGGGGGGCCTACGAGCAGTACTTC	CVSRLDRGAYEQYF
TRBD1	TRBJ2-7	-	TRBV6-1	TGTGCCAGCAGGAAGGAGGGACAGGGTGCCTACGAGCAGTACTTC	CASRKEGQGAYEQYF
-	TRBJ2-3	many	TRBV6-2/TRBV6-3	TGTGCCAGCTGGTCAGATACGCAGTATTTT	CASWSDTQYF
TRBD1	TRBJ2-1	once	TRBV29-1	TGCATCGTAGCTGGGACAGGGGTGCCCAATGAGCAGTTCTTC	CIVAGTGVPNEQFF
-	TRBJ1-4	-	TRBV29-1	TGCAGCGTGAGGGGAGGGTCGGGTGAAAAACTGTTTTTT	CSVRGGSGEKLFF
-	TRBJ2-5	-	TRBV28	TGTGCCAGCAGTTTACCTAGGGGAGAGACCCAGTACTTC	CASSLPRGETQYF
-	TRBJ1-5	-	TRBV6-2/TRBV6-3	TGTGCCAACAGCCACCAGCCTTGGAGGGGTAGCAATCAGCCCCAGCATTTT	CANSHQPWRGSNQPQHF
-	TRBJ2-1	many	TRBV12-3/TRBV12-4	TGTGCCAGCAGTCGGCTAGGGAATGAGCAGTTCTTC	CASSRLGNEQFF
-	TRBJ2-7	-	TRBV11-2	TGTGCCAGCAGCTTAACTGACACTGCCTACCAGTACTTC	CASSLTDTAYQYF
-	TRBJ1-5	-	TRBV11-1	TGTGCCAGCAGCAGTATAGGTACGAATCAGCCCCAGCATTTT	CASSSIGTNQPQHF
-	TRBJ2-6	-	TRBV11-2	TGTGTCAGCAGCTTAGGGTCAGGGCACATCTCTGGGGCCAACGTCCTGACTTTC	CVSSLGSGHISGANVLTF
-	TRBJ2-3	-	TRBV14	TGTGCCAGCAGCCAAGATCTACAGGGAGACGTGGATACGCAGTATTTT	CASSQDLQGDVDTQYF
-	TRBJ2-7	-	TRBV11-1	TGTTTCAGCAGCTTAAGATCGCCCTACGAGCAATACTTC	CFSSLRSPYEQYF
-	TRBJ1-5	-	TRBV6-1	TGTTCCAGCAGTATACAGGGAATTAGCAATCAGCCCCAGCATTTT	CSSSIQGISNQPQHF
-	TRBJ2-5	-	TRBV29-1	TGCAACGTGAGACCGGGACAAGAGACCCAATACTTC	CNVRPGQETQYF
-	TRBJ2-5	medium-sized	TRBV11-3	TGTGCCAGCAGCAGAGGGACCGTAGAGACCCAGTACTTC	CASSRGTVETQYF
-	TRBJ1-2	many	TRBV29-1	TGCAGCGTTGGTGACCAAACCTATGGCTACACCTTC	CSVGDQTYGYTF
-	TRBJ1-1	-	TRBV29-1	TGCATCGTCACCGGGGGAGGGCGCACTGAAGCTTTCTTT	CIVTGGGRTEAFF
TRBD2	TRBJ2-3	-	TRBV10-3	TGTACCATCAATGGTTCTTCCGGGACTAGCGGGAGAGGTACGCAGTATTTT	CTINGSSGTSGRGTQYF
-	TRBJ2-7	-	TRBV30	TGTGCCTGGAATGCTTCGCCCGGAACCTACGAGCAGTACTTC	CAWNASPGTYEQYF
TRBD2	TRBJ2-6	many	TRBV5-5	TGTGCCAGCAGCTTGAGACTAGCGGAGATTAGCTCTGGGGCCAACGTCCTGACTTTC	CASSLRLAEISSGANVLTF
TRBD1	TRBJ2-5	few	TRBV7-9	TGTGCCAGCAGCTTAGCGCGGACAGGGGGCGGGGAGACCCAGTACTTC	CASSLARTGGGETQYF
-	TRBJ2-3	many	TRBV11-2	TGTGCCAGCAGCTCGGGGGAGTGGGATACGCAGTATTTT	CASSSGEWDTQYF
TRBD1	TRBJ1-2	-	TRBV28	TGTGCCAGCAACCCGGGACAGGGTTTCTATGGCTACACATTC	CASNPGQGFYGYTF
TRBD2	TRBJ2-1	many	TRBV5-1	TGCGCCAGCAGCTTGGAGGCTAGCGGGGGAGGAGCTCTTTACAATGAGCAGTTCTTC	CASSLEASGGGALYNEQFF
-	TRBJ1-1	many	TRBV12-3/TRBV12-4	TGTGCCAGCAGTTTATTCGGGCCCGTGGACACTGAAGCTTTCTTT	CASSLFGPVDTEAFF
-	TRBJ1-1	-	TRBV14	TGTGCCAGTAGAACGATGGGGGACACTGAAGCTCTCTTT	CASRTMGDTEALF
-	TRBJ2-6	-	TRBV11-2	TGTGCCAGCAGCTTAGGGTCAGTGCACAGCTCTGGGGCCAACGTCCTGAGTTTC	CASSLGSVHSSGANVLSF
-	TRBJ1-5	once	TRBV11-2	TGTGTTAGCAGCACCAGACGGTTTCCCGAGCCCCAGCATTTT	CVSSTRRFPEPQHF
TRBD2	TRBJ2-1	-	TRBV5-4	TGTGCCAGCAGCCCAGGGGCTAGCGGGGTCCACGATGAGCAGTTCTTC	CASSPGASGVHDEQFF
TRBD1	TRBJ1-4	many	TRBV30	TGTGCCTGGAGTGTAACTGGGACAGGGTTCGAAAAACTGTTTTTT	CAWSVTGTGFEKLFF
-	TRBJ2-5	many	TRBV6-2/TRBV6-3	TGTGCCAGCAGTTACTGGGGACGGAGCCAAGAGACCCAGTACTTC	CASSYWGRSQETQYF